One sample yielded the 3 T cell receptor beta chains listed below, sequenced in a study of CD8 T cells in ankylosing spondylitis. From the 5' RACE reads, TCRdb called clonotypes with MiXCR, one entry per CDR3 protein. The table has more than 500,000 distinct CDR3 sequences, roughly 5% seen once. General study results and limits: Ankylosing spondylitis blood seemed to carry a telltale TCR beta motif made of fewer than 10 highly homologous variants.

Antigen specificity for these receptors is unknown. Sequencing was performed on blood, either unsorted or a sorted T cell fraction (not recorded which). These receptors all stem from a male donor with ankylosing spondylitis.

This clonotype was counted ten times or more. The gene calls are TRBV4-2 and TRBJ2-3, with 9 nucleotides matching TRBD2. J gave up 7 bases and V 4 bases, and 12 bases lay outside the gene matches. Germline V lookup: CDR1 LGHNA, CDR2 YNFKEQ. This CDR3 has 16 residues. CDR3 in DNA: TGTGCCAGCAGCCTCTTAGCGGGGGCACAACGATATACGCAGTATTTT. Protein: CASSLLAGAQRYTQYF.

Ten or more counts support this clonotype. The chain joins TRBV5-1 to TRBJ2-1; no firm D call. Germline values: CDR1 SGHRS, CDR2 YFSETQ. The V end lost 2 bases, the J end lost 15 bases, and 18 bases lay between the germline ends. The CDR3 totals 13 residues. The CDR3 loop is CASSFEAAPHRFF. CDR3 sequence (DNA): TGCGCCAGCAGCTTCGAGGCAGCCCCCCATCGGTTCTTC.

At least ten counts were recorded for this clonotype. This sequence joins TRBV4-3 and TRBJ1-5; 8 bases fit TRBD1. The germline V gene encodes CDR1 LGHNA and CDR2 YSLEER. The CDR3 is made up of 14 amino acids. V shed 8 bases and J 2 bases; nucleotides not matched to a gene: 5. The CDR3 sequence: CASAPGQGNQPQHF. The CDR3 nucleotides read TGCGCCAGCGCCCCGGGACAGGGCAATCAGCCCCAGCATTTT.